A single sample gave rise to the 25 T cell receptor beta chains below, sequenced in a study of beta chain features in type 1 diabetes. Sequenced material consisted of expressed TCRB transcripts (all of the isolated RNA was reverse transcribed). Method: immunoSEQ multiplex PCR; TCRdb's copy keeps in-frame clones and lacks some. The table records 130,000 to 150,000 clones, about 12% of them present only once. These receptors lack a known antigen. Study-level points and caveats: In every one of the four CD4+ subsets, TCRB CDR3s were moderately but significantly shorter in Type 1 diabetes patients.

Sequencing was carried out using central memory CD4+ T cells from blood. The receptor source for this set is a man between 18 and 35 years old with type 1 diabetes.

The chain has TRBV9 and TRBJ1-2; D is perhaps TRBD1 (5 bases). Trimming cost V 0 bases and J 4 bases, with 13 bases left between them. Germline-derived CDR1 and CDR2 are SGDLS and YYNGEE. The CDR3 extends over 15 amino acids. CDR3 protein: CASSVAGELTYGYTF. Here the CDR3 DNA reads TGTGCCAGCAGCGTAGCGGGGGAGTTAACCTATGGCTACACCTTC.

The chain is built from TRBV19 and TRBJ1-1; perhaps TRBD1 as D (6 bases). With 8 bases removed from V and 1 base from J, the gap between germline ends came to 14 bases. The CDR3 totals 14 residues. Germline V gives CDR1 LNHDA, CDR2 SQIVND (reference sequence). The CDR3 loop reads CASDQQGENTEAFF. As DNA, the CDR3 is TGTGCCAGTGACCAACAGGGAGAGAACACTGAAGCTTTCTTT.

A few counts support this clone. The sample has other DNA sequences that encode this CDR3 too. The chain uses TRBV30 and TRBJ1-4; D perhaps matches TRBD1 (5 bases). With 0 bases removed from V and 7 bases from J, the gap between germline ends came to 12 bases. Germline V CDR1 and CDR2: GTSNPN, SVGIG (reference sequence). CDR3 size: 14 residues. The CDR3 DNA follows: TGTGCCTGGAGTGTACCTGGGGGAGGTGAAAAACTGTTTTTT. This sequence encodes CAWSVPGGGEKLFF.

The chain employs TRBV7-6 and TRBJ2-3; 10 bases agree with TRBD2. The V gene end was trimmed by 5 bases and the J gene end by 4 bases; junction bases not matched to a gene: 3. The germline V gene encodes CDR1 SGHVS and CDR2 FNYEAQ. The CDR3 extends over 14 amino acids. The CDR3 coding sequence is TGTGCCAGCAGCGACGGACTAGCGGCAGATACGCAGTATTTT. It specifies CASSDGLAADTQYF.

The J gene is TRBJ1-1, the V gene TRBV6-1; D ambiguous. V gave up 6 bases and J gave up 9 bases, with 11 bases separating them. Germline CDR1 reads MNHNS; CDR2 reads SASEGT. CDR3 length: 11 residues. The DNA of the CDR3 is TGTGCCAGCAGGGAGACGGGGAAAGCTTTCTTT. Amino acids: CASRETGKAFF.

This clone has at least ten counts. The same CDR3 can be traced to other DNA sequences in this sample. V gene TRBV30 combines with J gene TRBJ1-3; possibly TRBD1 for D (5 bases). This CDR3 contains 13 residues. The germline CDR1 and CDR2 sequences are GTSNPN and SVGIG (reference sequence). Trimming removed 2 bases at V and 1 base at J, with 6 bases between. The CDR3 DNA follows: TGTGCCTGGAGTTCAGGGTCTGGAAACACCATATATTTT. Protein sequence: CAWSSGSGNTIYF.

The CDR3 bases are TGCGCCAGCAGCTTGGGTTCTTTCACAGATACGCAGTATTTT. This sequence encodes CASSLGSFTDTQYF. V gene TRBV5-1 combines with J gene TRBJ2-3, with D hard to call. The CDR3 is made up of 14 amino acids. The germline CDR1 and CDR2 sequences are SGHRS and YFSETQ. Trimming cost V 0 bases and J 2 bases, with 7 bases left between them.

This clone was seen more than once but under ten times. V usage is TRBV25-1 and J usage is TRBJ2-5; D is tentatively TRBD1 or TRBD2 (5 bases each). The CDR3 is made up of 15 amino acids. CDR1 and CDR2 (germline): MGHDK, SYGVNS. V lost 2 bases, J lost 2 bases, and 12 bases lay in between. The CDR3 nucleotides are TGTGCCAGCAGTGAAGGGGGACGGTCTCAAGAGACCCAGTACTTC. Amino acids: CASSEGGRSQETQYF.

This chain uses TRBV6-1 with TRBJ2-5, with no clear D. CDR1 is MNHNS, CDR2 SASEGT, per germline. Trimming cost V 5 bases and J 8 bases, with 12 bases left between them. The CDR3 totals 12 residues. CDR3 in DNA: TGTGCCAGCAGTATAGAATCGGAAACCCAGTACTTC. Translating it yields CASSIESETQYF.

A few counts support this clone. The rearrangement joins TRBV7-8 to TRBJ1-1; D is perhaps TRBD1 (5 bases). Germline V gene lookup returns CDR1 SGHVS and CDR2 FQNEAQ. The CDR3 has 14 residues. V lost 1 base and J lost 3, with 9 bases in between. The CDR3 reads CASSLGWGDTEAFF. CDR3 nucleotide sequence: TGTGCCAGCAGCTTAGGTTGGGGGGACACTGAAGCTTTCTTT.

This clone was counted only a few times. This chain joins TRBV19 and TRBJ1-3, with a weak D call TRBD1 (5 bases). Deletions cut 4 bases from V and 8 bases from J, with 15 bases between. CDR1 and CDR2 (germline): LNHDA, SQIVND (reference sequence). The CDR3 has 14 amino acids. The CDR3 is CASSTSGTADTIYF. The DNA of the CDR3 is TGTGCCAGTAGTACCTCTGGGACTGCTGACACCATATATTTT.

This clone has more than one count but fewer than ten. This chain connects TRBV7-6 to TRBJ2-2; a weak D match, TRBD1 (5 bases). Looked up from germline, CDR1 is SGHVS and CDR2 is FNYEAQ. The CDR3 loop spans 14 amino acids. As DNA, the CDR3 is TGTGCTTCCAAGCTGGGGCCGAGCACCGGGGAGCTGTTTTTT. Translation: CASKLGPSTGELFF.

The chain uses TRBV7-6 and TRBJ1-1; tentatively, D is TRBD1 (5 bases). V dropped 5 bases and J dropped 0 bases, with 13 bases sitting between them. CDR3 length: 15 amino acids. Germline CDR1 is SGHVS and CDR2 is FNYEAQ. The CDR3 DNA reads TGTGCCAGCAGCGCAGCGGGGACCCTGAACACTGAAGCTTTCTTT. It codes for CASSAAGTLNTEAFF.

This clone was observed a few times. The CDR3 spells CASSLRTEQYF. The CDR3 nucleotides are TGCGCCAGCAGCCTAAGGACAGAGCAGTACTTC. The gene calls are TRBV5-1 and TRBJ2-7; D is possibly TRBD1 (5 bases). The germline CDR1 and CDR2 sequences are SGHRS and YFSETQ. This CDR3 spans 11 amino acids. Trimming took off 4 bases at V and 7 bases at J, with 9 bases between the two ends.

J is TRBJ2-3 and V is TRBV6-5; the D is unclear. Between the trimmed V and J ends, which lost 0 bases and 1 base, there was a span of 8 bases. The CDR3 is 15 amino acids. Germline CDR1 reads MNHEY; CDR2 reads SVGAGI. The CDR3 protein is CASSYSRPGTDTQYF. CDR3 DNA sequence: TGTGCCAGCAGTTACTCGAGACCGGGCACAGATACGCAGTATTTT.

This clone showed up just a few times. The V and J genes are TRBV4-1 and TRBJ2-1; 10 bases are a match to TRBD2. This CDR3 region has 20 residues. V trimming: 0 bases; J trimming: 0 bases; junction bases outside the gene matches: 11. Germline V gene sequence: CDR1 MGHRA, CDR2 YSYEKL. The CDR3 nucleotides are TGCGCCAGCAGCCAAGATCCCTTAGCGGGGGGTCCCAGCTCCTACAATGAGCAGTTCTTC. It specifies CASSQDPLAGGPSSYNEQFF.

This clone was seen ten or more times. The chain links TRBV29-1 to TRBJ1-1; D is uncertain. Germline V CDR1 and CDR2: SQVTM, ANQGSEA. The CDR3 consists of 13 residues. V lost 6 bases, J lost 1 base, and 12 bases lay in between. The CDR3 DNA sequence: TGCAGCGTAGCCTCAGGCACGAACACTGAAGCTTTCTTT. This gives the protein CSVASGTNTEAFF.

This clone appeared many times. The chain has TRBV29-1 and TRBJ2-5; D gene uncertain. The CDR3 contains 15 residues. Trimming took off 6 bases at V and 1 base at J, with 18 bases between the two ends. The germline CDR1 and CDR2 sequences are SQVTM and ANQGSEA. For the CDR3, the DNA is TGCAGCGTCCACCCCCGAGGTGGCATCCAAGAGACCCAGTACTTC. It yields the protein CSVHPRGGIQETQYF.

This sequence joins TRBV29-1 and TRBJ1-1; the D is unclear. CDR1 is SQVTM and CDR2 is ANQGSEA in the germline V gene. This CDR3 comprises 12 residues. V was pared by 6 bases and J by 6 bases, with 14 bases between. The CDR3 loop reads CSVTNDRAEAFF. The CDR3 region has the DNA TGCAGCGTCACGAATGATAGGGCTGAAGCTTTCTTT. Looking up the rest from reference TRBV29-1 and TRBJ1-1 gives the full variable domain: SAVISQKPSRDICQRGTSLTIQCQVDSQVTMMFWYRQQPGQSLTLIATANQGSEATYESGFVIDKFPISRPNLTFSTLTVSNMSPEDSSIYLCSVTNDRAEAFFGQGTRLTVV.

This clone was counted at least ten times. V and J are TRBV27 and TRBJ1-4, with D possibly matching TRBD1 (5 bases). Per the germline V gene, CDR1 is MNHEY and CDR2 is SMNVEV (reference sequence). Trimming took off 2 bases at V and 8 bases at J, with 12 bases between the two ends. This CDR3 is built from 14 residues. The CDR3 here is CASSLRDRREKLFF. CDR3 nucleotides: TGTGCCAGCAGTTTACGGGACCGGCGGGAAAAACTGTTTTTT.

This clone occurred a few times. The V call is TRBV15, the J call TRBJ2-7; D is uncertain. The CDR3 totals 13 residues. Germline CDR1 and CDR2: LNHNV and YYDKDF (reference sequence). V lost 8 bases, J lost 2 bases, and 13 bases lay in between. CDR3 region: CATLDPSTYEQYF. CDR3 DNA sequence: TGTGCCACCCTGGACCCGTCGACCTACGAGCAGTACTTC.

This clone was detected only a few times. The chain has TRBV5-1 and TRBJ2-3, with 10 nucleotides matching TRBD2. Germline values: CDR1 SGHRS, CDR2 YFSETQ. Trimming at V came to 0 bases and at J to 4 bases, leaving 5 bases not matched to a gene. This CDR3 is built from 16 residues. The DNA of the CDR3 is TGCGCCAGCAGCTTGGGGCTAGCGGGGGACGCAGATACGCAGTATTTT. It specifies CASSLGLAGDADTQYF.

This clone was picked up a small number of times. The chain carries TRBV6-1 and TRBJ1-5; perhaps TRBD1 as D (6 bases). The CDR3 extends over 15 amino acids. Germline V gene sequence: CDR1 MNHNS, CDR2 SASEGT. V lost 2 bases and J lost 2, with 10 bases in between. The CDR3 DNA follows: TGTGCCAGCAGTGAAAGGGGGGATGGCAATCAGCCCCAGCATTTT. It is translated as CASSERGDGNQPQHF.

This clone was picked up many times. V usage is TRBV2 and J usage is TRBJ2-1; the match to TRBD2 covers 11 bases. The V and J ends lost 9 bases and 4 bases, in that order; junction bases with no gene match: 8. This CDR3 spans 15 amino acids. The germline gives CDR1 SNHLY, CDR2 FYNNEI. CDR3 nucleotides: TGTGCCAGTCCCCGGATAGCGGGGGGGTACAATGAGCAGTTCTTC. Its translation is CASPRIAGGYNEQFF.

This chain uses TRBV4-2 with TRBJ2-6; D unclear. The CDR3 loop spans 16 amino acids. V lost 0 bases, J lost 0 bases, and 6 bases lay in between. The germline V gene has CDR1 LGHNA and CDR2 YNFKEQ. The CDR3 protein is CASSQDFASGANVLTF. The CDR3 region has the DNA TGTGCCAGCAGCCAAGATTTCGCCTCTGGGGCCAACGTCCTGACTTTC.